This is a list of T cell receptor beta chains from one sample in a study of cytomegalovirus exposure and HLA in healthy donors. Generated by immunoSEQ multiplex PCR, the TCRdb table keeps only in-frame clones and is missing some. The sample lists around 150,000 clones; over 70% were seen once. The sample consisted of PBMCs. These TCRs come from a man younger than 45 in good health and CMV-seronegative. The CDR3 runs from the conserved cysteine through the conserved F or W. Fields, in order: D gene, clone size, J gene, V gene, CDR3 DNA, CDR3 protein. D genes are given only for firm matches. For some rows the clone size is stated as once, few or many, or as a class when expanded; others skip it.

D gene: -; clone size: few; J gene: TRBJ1-4; V gene: TRBV7-9; CDR3 DNA: TGTGCCAGCAGCTTAGAGCGGGTGGAAAAACTGTTTTTT; CDR3 protein: CASSLERVEKLFF
D gene: -; clone size: few; J gene: TRBJ1-3; V gene: TRBV5-6; CDR3 DNA: TGTGCCAGCAGCTTATTCGCAGCTGGAAACACCATATATTTT; CDR3 protein: CASSLFAAGNTIYF
D gene: -; clone size: -; J gene: TRBJ2-1; V gene: TRBV10-3; CDR3 DNA: TGTGCCATCAGTGATGTCAGGGGTACCTACAATGAGCAGTTCTTC; CDR3 protein: CAISDVRGTYNEQFF
D gene: TRBD1; clone size: -; J gene: TRBJ2-7; V gene: TRBV11-2; CDR3 DNA: TGTGCCAGCAGCTTAGATGCGCCGACAGGGGAAGGCTACGAGCAGTACTTC; CDR3 protein: CASSLDAPTGEGYEQYF
D gene: -; clone size: -; J gene: TRBJ1-2; V gene: TRBV5-1; CDR3 DNA: TGCGCCAGCAGCCAGGGAACCTATGGCTACACCTTC; CDR3 protein: CASSQGTYGYTF
D gene: TRBD2; clone size: few; J gene: TRBJ2-7; V gene: TRBV5-6; CDR3 DNA: TGTGCCAGCAGCTTACTAGAGCGGGAGTTCCACGAGCAGTACTTC; CDR3 protein: CASSLLEREFHEQYF
D gene: TRBD2; clone size: -; J gene: TRBJ2-7; V gene: TRBV29-1; CDR3 DNA: TGCAGCGCCCGTCGGGGAGCGGGAGCGACCTACGAGCAGTACTTC; CDR3 protein: CSARRGAGATYEQYF
D gene: TRBD2; clone size: -; J gene: TRBJ2-3; V gene: TRBV5-1; CDR3 DNA: TGCGCCAGCAGCTTGGGGGGACTAGCGACAGATACGCAGTATTTT; CDR3 protein: CASSLGGLATDTQYF
D gene: -; clone size: -; J gene: TRBJ2-7; V gene: TRBV4-3; CDR3 DNA: TGCGCCAGCAGCCAATCTTCCGTTGGGGGGATCTACGAGCAGTACTTC; CDR3 protein: CASSQSSVGGIYEQYF
D gene: -; clone size: -; J gene: TRBJ2-3; V gene: TRBV18; CDR3 DNA: TGTGCCAGCTCCCGACAGCGTAGCACAGATACGCAGTATTTT; CDR3 protein: CASSRQRSTDTQYF
D gene: TRBD1; clone size: -; J gene: TRBJ2-7; V gene: TRBV7-8; CDR3 DNA: TGTGCCAGCAGCTTTGGGACAGGGACTGGCTACGAGCAGTACTTC; CDR3 protein: CASSFGTGTGYEQYF
D gene: TRBD1; clone size: -; J gene: TRBJ1-2; V gene: TRBV28; CDR3 DNA: TGTGCCAGTAACAGGGGGTGGGCCTATGGCTACACCTTC; CDR3 protein: CASNRGWAYGYTF
D gene: TRBD1; clone size: -; J gene: TRBJ1-2; V gene: TRBV7-9; CDR3 DNA: TGTGCCAGCAGTCCGACAGGGGATAATGGCTACACCTTC; CDR3 protein: CASSPTGDNGYTF
D gene: TRBD2; clone size: -; J gene: TRBJ2-7; V gene: TRBV7-9; CDR3 DNA: TGTGCCAGCAGCTTAAGTGGCGGGGGGGTCGAGCAGTACTTC; CDR3 protein: CASSLSGGGVEQYF
D gene: -; clone size: -; J gene: TRBJ2-1; V gene: TRBV2; CDR3 DNA: TGTGCCAGCAGAGATTCTAGCGACCGATTCTACAATGAGCAGTTCTTC; CDR3 protein: CASRDSSDRFYNEQFF
D gene: -; clone size: few; J gene: TRBJ2-7; V gene: TRBV5-1; CDR3 DNA: TGCGCCAGCAGCTTGGGGGACTTATACTCCTACGAGCAGTACTTC; CDR3 protein: CASSLGDLYSYEQYF
D gene: TRBD1; clone size: few; J gene: TRBJ1-2; V gene: TRBV2; CDR3 DNA: TGTGCCAGCAGTGAGGACAGGGTTGGCTACACCTTC; CDR3 protein: CASSEDRVGYTF
D gene: -; clone size: -; J gene: TRBJ2-5; V gene: TRBV28; CDR3 DNA: TGTGCCAGCAGTTTACCCCGGGACGGGGGAGAGACCCAGTACTTC; CDR3 protein: CASSLPRDGGETQYF
D gene: TRBD1; clone size: -; J gene: TRBJ1-4; V gene: TRBV28; CDR3 DNA: TGTGCCAGCAGTTCGGGACAGTTTAGCTCAGTAGAAGGGTTTTTT; CDR3 protein: CASSSGQFSSVEGFF
D gene: TRBD2; clone size: once; J gene: TRBJ2-4; V gene: TRBV28; CDR3 DNA: TGTGCCAGCAGCTACTTTTCCGGGACTAGCGGGAGGGCCATCCAAAACATTCAGTACTTC; CDR3 protein: CASSYFSGTSGRAIQNIQYF
D gene: TRBD2; clone size: -; J gene: TRBJ2-7; V gene: TRBV13; CDR3 DNA: TGTGCCAGCAGAGCCACTAGCGGGAGGGCCTACGAGCAGTACTTC; CDR3 protein: CASRATSGRAYEQYF
D gene: -; clone size: -; J gene: TRBJ2-5; V gene: TRBV4-1; CDR3 DNA: TGCGCCAGCAGCCAAGGGGCCCAGCAAAGAAGGGAGACCCAGTACTTC; CDR3 protein: CASSQGAQQRRETQYF
D gene: TRBD1; clone size: -; J gene: TRBJ2-7; V gene: TRBV23-1; CDR3 DNA: TGCGCCAGCAGTTCCCCCCGAAGGAGACAGGGGTCCTACGAGCAGTACTTC; CDR3 protein: CASSSPRRRQGSYEQYF
D gene: TRBD1; clone size: -; J gene: TRBJ1-5; V gene: TRBV10-2; CDR3 DNA: TGCGCCAGCAGCCTGGGACAGGGAGGGGGTCAGCCCCAGCATTTT; CDR3 protein: CASSLGQGGGQPQHF
D gene: -; clone size: -; J gene: TRBJ2-7; V gene: TRBV4-3; CDR3 DNA: TGCGCCAGCAGCCAGGGGGGTTCAGGTACCTACGAGCAGTACTTC; CDR3 protein: CASSQGGSGTYEQYF
D gene: TRBD2; clone size: -; J gene: TRBJ2-5; V gene: TRBV6-1; CDR3 DNA: TGTGCCAGCAGTGATATGAGAGCGGGGTCGTTCCAAGAGACCCAGTACTTC; CDR3 protein: CASSDMRAGSFQETQYF
D gene: -; clone size: -; J gene: TRBJ2-7; V gene: TRBV25-1; CDR3 DNA: TGTGCCAGCAGTGAGGACATATACGAGCAGTACTTC; CDR3 protein: CASSEDIYEQYF
D gene: -; clone size: -; J gene: TRBJ1-5; V gene: TRBV5-4; CDR3 DNA: TGTGCCAGCAGCCTCGGACAGATGTATCTATACCTCAATCAGCCCCAGCATTTT; CDR3 protein: CASSLGQMYLYLNQPQHF
D gene: TRBD2; clone size: -; J gene: TRBJ2-1; V gene: TRBV29-1; CDR3 DNA: TGCAGCGTCGATGCGGGAGTCTCCTACAATGAGCAGTTCTTC; CDR3 protein: CSVDAGVSYNEQFF
D gene: TRBD1; clone size: few; J gene: TRBJ1-4; V gene: TRBV5-1; CDR3 DNA: TGCGCCAGCAGCTCCGACAGGGGGCGCGAAAAACTGTTTTTT; CDR3 protein: CASSSDRGREKLFF
D gene: -; clone size: -; J gene: TRBJ1-5; V gene: TRBV9; CDR3 DNA: TGTGCCAGCAGCGTAGGGCAGGTCAATCAGCCCCAGCATTTT; CDR3 protein: CASSVGQVNQPQHF
D gene: TRBD1; clone size: -; J gene: TRBJ1-1; V gene: TRBV5-1; CDR3 DNA: TGCGCCAGCAGCTTGGATACAGGGGTCATGAACACTGAAGCTTTCTTT; CDR3 protein: CASSLDTGVMNTEAFF
D gene: TRBD1; clone size: -; J gene: TRBJ1-2; V gene: TRBV29-1; CDR3 DNA: TGCAGCGCGGGACAGGGACGGGACTATGGCTACACCTTC; CDR3 protein: CSAGQGRDYGYTF
D gene: TRBD1; clone size: -; J gene: TRBJ2-1; V gene: TRBV6-6; CDR3 DNA: TGTGCCAGCAGTAGACAGGGTGGCTACAATGAGCAGTTCTTC; CDR3 protein: CASSRQGGYNEQFF
D gene: TRBD1; clone size: -; J gene: TRBJ2-7; V gene: TRBV10-3; CDR3 DNA: TGTGCCATCAGAGGGACAGAAAACTACGAGCAGTACTTC; CDR3 protein: CAIRGTENYEQYF
D gene: TRBD1; clone size: -; J gene: TRBJ1-1; V gene: TRBV5-8; CDR3 DNA: TGTGCCAGCAGCTTGGTTTTACAGGGGGGTACTGAAGCTTTCTTT; CDR3 protein: CASSLVLQGGTEAFF
D gene: -; clone size: -; J gene: TRBJ1-4; V gene: TRBV18; CDR3 DNA: TGTGCCAGCTCAGGGCAGGAGGATGAAAAACTGTTTTTT; CDR3 protein: CASSGQEDEKLFF
D gene: -; clone size: -; J gene: TRBJ1-4; V gene: TRBV7-2; CDR3 DNA: TGTGCCAGCAGCTTTGAGGGGAGGGGACTGTTTTTT; CDR3 protein: CASSFEGRGLFF
D gene: -; clone size: -; J gene: TRBJ1-1; V gene: TRBV11-2; CDR3 DNA: TGTGCCAGCAGCTTCAGCGGGATTTTCTCCACTGAAGCTTTCTTT; CDR3 protein: CASSFSGIFSTEAFF
D gene: TRBD2; clone size: -; J gene: TRBJ2-1; V gene: TRBV7-6; CDR3 DNA: TGTGCCAGCAGCCTAGCGGGAGCCTACAATGAGCAGTTCTTC; CDR3 protein: CASSLAGAYNEQFF
D gene: TRBD1; clone size: few; J gene: TRBJ1-1; V gene: TRBV10-3; CDR3 DNA: TGTGCCATCAGTGAGTCGGACAGGAAGGGGGACACTGAAGCTTTCTTT; CDR3 protein: CAISESDRKGDTEAFF
D gene: -; clone size: -; J gene: TRBJ2-1; V gene: TRBV7-9; CDR3 DNA: TGTGCCAGCAGCCGGAGGGAGTCCCCCTACAATGAGCAGTTCTTC; CDR3 protein: CASSRRESPYNEQFF
D gene: TRBD1; clone size: -; J gene: TRBJ2-1; V gene: TRBV28; CDR3 DNA: TGTGCCAGCAGTTCAGGGACAGGGTCATACAATGAACAGTTCTTC; CDR3 protein: CASSSGTGSYNEQFF
D gene: -; clone size: -; J gene: TRBJ2-7; V gene: TRBV20-1; CDR3 DNA: TGCAGTGCTAGAGATCCGGTCGAGCAGTACTTC; CDR3 protein: CSARDPVEQYF
D gene: TRBD1; clone size: -; J gene: TRBJ1-2; V gene: TRBV4-3; CDR3 DNA: TGCGCCAGCAGCCAAGGGACAGGGACTATTAACTATGGCTACACCTTC; CDR3 protein: CASSQGTGTINYGYTF
D gene: -; clone size: -; J gene: TRBJ1-1; V gene: TRBV27; CDR3 DNA: TGTGCCAGCAGTTCTATCCGGGGACTTTTGAACACTGAAGCTTTCTTT; CDR3 protein: CASSSIRGLLNTEAFF
D gene: -; clone size: -; J gene: TRBJ1-2; V gene: TRBV28; CDR3 DNA: TGTGCCAGCAGAACAGACTATGGCTACACCTTC; CDR3 protein: CASRTDYGYTF
D gene: TRBD1; clone size: -; J gene: TRBJ1-2; V gene: TRBV28; CDR3 DNA: TGTGCCAGCAGTTACACAGGGGGCGAACACTATGGCTACACCTTC; CDR3 protein: CASSYTGGEHYGYTF
D gene: -; clone size: -; J gene: TRBJ2-3; V gene: TRBV28; CDR3 DNA: TGTGCCAGCAGACCCCGGGGAGCTAGCACAGATACGCAGTATTTT; CDR3 protein: CASRPRGASTDTQYF
D gene: -; clone size: -; J gene: TRBJ1-5; V gene: TRBV7-8; CDR3 DNA: TGTGCCAGCAGCTTATCAGGGGAAGGTCAGCCCCAGCATTTT; CDR3 protein: CASSLSGEGQPQHF
D gene: TRBD2; clone size: -; J gene: TRBJ2-3; V gene: TRBV4-2; CDR3 DNA: TGTGCCAGCAGCCAACCTCTAGCGGGAGCCCATGGAACGCAGTATTTT; CDR3 protein: CASSQPLAGAHGTQYF
D gene: -; clone size: -; J gene: TRBJ1-2; V gene: TRBV7-2; CDR3 DNA: TGTGCCAGCAGCTCGTCCTCCCAGGCGGGCTACACCTTC; CDR3 protein: CASSSSSQAGYTF
D gene: -; clone size: few; J gene: TRBJ1-5; V gene: TRBV2; CDR3 DNA: TGTGCCAGCAATCGGGTCGGACTATCCGATAGCAATCAGCCCCAGCATTTT; CDR3 protein: CASNRVGLSDSNQPQHF
D gene: TRBD1; clone size: once; J gene: TRBJ2-7; V gene: TRBV7-2; CDR3 DNA: TGTGCCAGCAGCCCCGGGACAGGGTTCGACGAGCAGTACTTC; CDR3 protein: CASSPGTGFDEQYF
D gene: TRBD2; clone size: -; J gene: TRBJ2-7; V gene: TRBV6-1; CDR3 DNA: TGTGCCGGGAGGACTAGCGGAGCCTACGAGCAGTACTTC; CDR3 protein: CAGRTSGAYEQYF
D gene: -; clone size: medium-sized; J gene: TRBJ2-1; V gene: TRBV7-9; CDR3 DNA: TGTGCCAGCAGCGAAGAGACTTCGAGCTCCTACAATGAGCAGTTCTTC; CDR3 protein: CASSEETSSSYNEQFF
D gene: TRBD1; clone size: -; J gene: TRBJ1-1; V gene: TRBV7-9; CDR3 DNA: TGTGCCAGCAGCATGGGACAGATTAACACTGAAGCTTTCTTT; CDR3 protein: CASSMGQINTEAFF